This entry features one TCR beta chain sequence. Its specificity is not known. The CDR3 is 16 residues long. CDR1 and CDR2 from the germline V gene are LNHDA and SQIVND (reference sequence). Trimming took 5 bases from V and 2 from J; bases not matched to a gene: 12. The PCR was carried out with 60 Vbeta primers and 13 Jbeta primers. Sequencing was performed with immunoSEQ multiplex PCR; in TCRdb, only in-frame clones are kept and a portion is missing. Of about 93,000 clones listed, 82% are singletons. The record originates from a study of cytomegalovirus exposure and HLA in healthy donors. Study as a whole: Early released data had approximately 86 million unique TCRs, all coming from HLA-typed donors.

Study-wide results and limits: Likely technical artifact: a cluster of highly shared sequence variants. In an earlier analysis, about 90% or about 30%: the productive usage of most TCR beta V segments.

The clonotype was recovered from a man aged 45 to 65 in good health and CMV-seronegative. The chain carries TRBV19 and TRBJ2-7, with TRBD1 identical over 7 bases. The specimen sequenced was PBMCs. For the CDR3, the DNA is TGTGCCAGTAGTCCAAAGGGGACAGCCCTACCCTACGAGCAGTACTTC. Its translation is CASSPKGTALPYEQYF.